This T cell receptor (beta chain) was identified during a study of T cells in Graves' hyperthyroidism and ophthalmopathy. This clonotype was recorded many times. Its target is unknown. The hyperthyroidism was newly diagnosed and had lasted under 2 months; the patients were aged 18 to 65. Amplified TCR beta CDR3 regions came from RNA transcripts. Using the HTBI primer set, a first-round RT-PCR was run on the TCR CDR3. MiXCR, applied by TCRdb to the multiplex PCR reads, yields one record per CDR3 protein. The sample consists of around 700,000 distinct CDR3 sequences, over 35% of them appearing once. Study observations and caveats: Blood also showed most of the thyroid clonotypes that were expanded above 0.001.

Per germline, CDR1 SGHTA and CDR2 FQGNSA. With V trimmed by 1 base and J by 12 bases, 5 bases remained unmatched. This CDR3 has 12 amino acids. Sequenced sample: blood. This sequence was found in a middle-aged woman with Graves' hyperthyroidism. The rearrangement links TRBV7-2 to TRBJ2-5; 7 bases fit TRBD1. CDR3: CASSLEGAAEYF. The CDR3 DNA follows: TGTGCCAGCAGCTTAGAGGGGGCAGCTGAGTACTTC. The complete variable domain, with remaining parts taken from reference TRBV7-2 and TRBJ2-5, reads GAGVSQSPSNKVTEKGKDVELRCDPISGHTALYWYRQSLGQGLEFLIYFQGNSAPDKSGLPSDRFSAERTGGSVSTLTIQRTQQEDSAVYLCASSLEGAAEYFGPGTRLLVL.